Listed below are T cell receptor beta chains from one sample, sequenced in a study of shared T cell receptors in the human thymus. Only in-frame clones appear in the TCRdb table, and some are missing; sequencing was by immunoSEQ multiplex PCR. The sample contains approximately 760,000 clones, 80% to 90% of which appear only once. These records were also assigned to another study, of human thymus T cells.

Sequenced material: thymocytes. The receptors were gathered from a girl in the first two years of life with a congenital heart defect. The conserved cysteine and the conserved F or W are not part of the CDR3 here.

>TRBJ2-1|TRBV5-5
ASRPTGTGGNEQF
>TRBJ1-2|TRBV5-4
ASSSGQLGYGYT
>TRBJ1-1|TRBV15
ATSSGQQGDEAF
>TRBJ2-1|TRBV7-8
ASSLTGTRGYNEQF
>TRBJ2-3|TRBV2
ASSENRLAGSTDTQY
>TRBJ1-2|TRBV19
ASSIQPRDYGYT
>TRBJ2-6|TRBV30
AWNGVAGANVLT
>TRBJ1-1|TRBV7-8
ASSLPSGTAKSETMNTEAF
>TRBJ1-5|TRBV7-8
ASSGQDLYNQPQH
>TRBJ1-1|TRBV19
ASSSARQGGTEAF
>TRBJ1-5|TRBV30
AWNRRGLQPQH
>TRBJ2-7|TRBV4-1
ASSQATTQKPSYEQY
>.|TRBV9
ASSVGTAYEQY
>TRBJ1-4|TRBV6-1
ASRPGGEGEKLF
>TRBJ1-2|TRBV5-5
ASSDAGGRGAYGYT
>TRBJ1-3|TRBV9
ASSVSGTGAVAGGNTIY
>TRBJ1-2|TRBV5-4
ASSLGGNYGYT
>TRBJ2-1|TRBV7-9
ASSLAQGIGFDEQF
>TRBJ1-4|TRBV7-4
ASSLLPGTGFNEKLF
>TRBJ2-5|TRBV10-2
ASRAGLVPKETQY
>TRBJ1-2|TRBV4-3
ASSQVRGANYGYT
>TRBJ1-2|TRBV7-2
ASSFGQGDYGYT
>TRBJ2-7|TRBV19
ATSAPGTGAYEQY
>TRBJ1-6|TRBV19
ASTSMGLGGSPLH
>TRBJ1-1|TRBV6-1
ASSDPTEPKNTEAF
>TRBJ1-4|TRBV5-1
ASSPWTGSEKLF
>TRBJ1-1|TRBV6-5
ASSYVQENTEAF
>TRBJ1-1|TRBV29-1
SVDTGGGCTEAF